These 6 T cell receptor beta chains share one sample of origin, sequenced in a study of identical twins. TCRdb reprocessed the 5' RACE reads with MiXCR, giving one entry per CDR3 protein. The repertoire holds approximately 590,000 distinct CDR3 sequences, 9.6% seen once, with around 3.2% in the top ten. The same sample was also used in a study of yellow fever vaccine responses in identical twins.

Sequencing used PBMCs. Receptors were obtained from a woman between 18 and 30 years old in good health.

This clonotype was seen ten or more times. This rearrangement joins TRBV12-3 or TRBV12-4 to TRBJ2-7; D remains unclear. This CDR3 is built from 9 residues. The V end was cut by 8 bases, the J end by 7 bases, with 6 bases between. Written as DNA, the CDR3 is TGTGCCAGCGGGGTTGAGCAGTACTTC. Encoded protein: CASGVEQYF.

This clonotype was counted between two and nine times. The chain recombines TRBV5-1 with TRBJ2-3, with unresolved D. Trimming left V 0 bases short and J 2 bases short, with 10 bases between. The CDR3 has 15 residues. Per the germline V gene, CDR1 is SGHRS and CDR2 is YFSETQ. The CDR3: CASSLASAYTDTQYF. The CDR3 bases are TGCGCCAGCAGCTTGGCCAGCGCATACACAGATACGCAGTATTTT.

This clonotype was recorded many times. The chain carries TRBV6-6 and TRBJ2-7; 7 bases are shared with TRBD2. Germline CDR1 is MNHNY and CDR2 is SVGAGI (reference sequence). V was clipped by 10 bases and J by 6 bases; unmatched bases: 3. The CDR3 is made up of 10 amino acids. The DNA of the CDR3 is TGTGCCACCGGGAGGCCCGAGCAGTACTTC. Residues: CATGRPEQYF.

Ten or more counts support this clonotype. V gene TRBV7-2 combines with J gene TRBJ2-2; 8 nucleotides match TRBD2. Germline-derived CDR1 and CDR2 are SGHTA and FQGNSA. The V segment lost 11 bases and the J segment 1 base; nucleotides outside the gene matches: 9. The CDR3 has 15 residues. The CDR3 region is CASKSGGMNTGELFF. For the CDR3, the DNA is TGTGCCTCCAAAAGCGGGGGAATGAACACCGGGGAGCTGTTTTTT.

V usage is TRBV5-6 and J usage is TRBJ2-1; D is undetermined. Trimming left V 7 bases short and J 4 bases short, with 15 bases between. Germline V gene lookup returns CDR1 SGHDT and CDR2 YYEEEE. This CDR3 is built from 14 residues. The DNA of the CDR3 is TGTGCCAGCGGTCTGGTCGGGCAGTACAATGAGCAGTTCTTC. Encoded protein: CASGLVGQYNEQFF.

In its sample, this clonotype was seen a few times. This rearrangement joins TRBV3-1 to TRBJ2-7; 11 nucleotides line up with TRBD1. Trimming cost V 2 bases and J 3 bases; bases outside gene matches: 3. CDR1 is LGHDT and CDR2 is YNNKEL in the germline V gene (reference sequence). CDR3 length equals 15 residues. The CDR3, as DNA: TGTGCCAGCAGCCAACCCGGGACAGGGGGCTACGAGCAGTACTTC. Its protein is CASSQPGTGGYEQYF.